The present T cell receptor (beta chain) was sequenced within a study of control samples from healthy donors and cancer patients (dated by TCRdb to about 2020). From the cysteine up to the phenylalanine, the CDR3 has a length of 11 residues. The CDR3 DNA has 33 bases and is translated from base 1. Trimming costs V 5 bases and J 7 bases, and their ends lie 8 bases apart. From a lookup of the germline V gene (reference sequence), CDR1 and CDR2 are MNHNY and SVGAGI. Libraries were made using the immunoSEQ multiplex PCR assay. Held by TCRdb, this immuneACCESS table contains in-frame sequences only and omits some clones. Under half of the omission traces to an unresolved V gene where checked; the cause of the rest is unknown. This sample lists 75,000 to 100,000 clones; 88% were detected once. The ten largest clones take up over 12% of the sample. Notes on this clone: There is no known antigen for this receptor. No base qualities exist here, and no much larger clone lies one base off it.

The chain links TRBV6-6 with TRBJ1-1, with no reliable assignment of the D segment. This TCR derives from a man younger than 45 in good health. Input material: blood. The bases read TGTGCCAGCAGTCTCCGACGTGAAGCTTTCTTT. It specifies CASSLRREAFF.